This TCR beta chain appears in the sequencing data of a study of molecular identifiers for immune sequencing clone quantification. Study-wide results and limits: Jurkat TCR RNA from one cell was spiked into about 1 million naive cells, and it was reportedly detectable there.

Sorting was used to obtain naive CD8 T cells (CD8+CD4-CCR7+CD45RA+). Via MiXCR, TCRdb re-called the PCR reads, giving one row per CDR3 protein. The sample consists of hundreds of thousands of distinct CDR3 sequences, 24% of them appearing once. This clonotype was observed many times. Its antigen is undetermined. The CDR3 totals 15 residues. V shed 8 bases and J shed 1 base, with 17 bases lying between them. Germline V gene lookup returns CDR1 KGHSH and CDR2 LQKENI. The receptor was derived from a human donor in good health. Some libraries in this study had Jurkat cell RNA spiked in. The gene calls are TRBV18 and TRBJ2-5; D might be TRBD2 (6 bases). What was sequenced was naive CD8+ T cells from blood, with Jurkat cell RNA spiked in. The subset here: FACS-sorted CD8+CD4-CCR7+CD45RA+ naive T cells. The CDR3 DNA is TGTGCCAGCAGCCCCCCAGGGACTGGCCAAGAGACCCAGTACTTC. It yields the protein CASSPPGTGQETQYF.